A selection of T cell receptor beta chains follows, all from one sample in a study of blood T cell repertoires in COVID-19. Produced via immunoSEQ multiplex PCR; TCRdb's table is partial and in-frame only. The table has 95,000 to 150,000 clones, around 80% seen once. The sequenced material came from peripheral blood. The receptors were sampled from a man in his 60s with active or convalescent COVID-19. Each CDR3 is given with its conserved first and last residue. D genes are given only for firm matches. Clone size is given for some rows only: seen once, a few or many times, or a class if the clone is expanded.

V	D	length	size	J	CDR3	DNA
TRBV29-1	NA	13	NA	TRBJ1-1	CSAPDPITGEAFF	TGCAGCGCCCCGGACCCCATAACAGGTGAAGCTTTCTTT
TRBV5-4	TRBD1	15	NA	TRBJ1-6	CASSLDAGDRSPLHF	TGTGCCAGCAGCTTGGATGCGGGGGACAGGTCACCCCTCCACTTT
TRBV5-1	NA	15	NA	TRBJ1-4	CASSLESRVNEKLFF	TGCGCCAGCAGCTTGGAAAGTCGGGTTAATGAAAAACTGTTTTTT
TRBV3-1/TRBV3-2	TRBD1	19	NA	TRBJ1-5	CASSLGTGRGAYSNQPQHF	TGTGCCAGCAGCCTCGGGACAGGGAGGGGGGCTTATAGCAATCAGCCCCAGCATTTT
TRBV24-1	NA	15	NA	TRBJ1-1	CATRTPQGGRDEAFF	TGTGCCACCCGTACCCCCCAGGGAGGTCGCGATGAAGCTTTCTTT
TRBV19	NA	11	NA	TRBJ2-3	CASSTGNTQYF	TGTGCCAGTAGCACAGGCAATACGCAGTATTTT
TRBV5-6	NA	14	NA	TRBJ1-1	CASRSWGGNTEAFF	TGTGCCAGCAGATCCTGGGGAGGGAACACTGAAGCTTTCTTT
TRBV7-8	NA	16	NA	TRBJ2-5	CASSFSSGTNQETQYF	TGTGCCAGCAGCTTTAGTAGCGGTACAAACCAAGAGACCCAGTACTTC
TRBV7-9	TRBD2	16	NA	TRBJ2-2	CASSFKASGSSGELFF	TGTGCCAGCAGCTTTAAGGCTAGCGGGAGTTCCGGGGAGCTGTTTTTT
TRBV7-2	TRBD1	16	NA	TRBJ2-2	CASSLIGGAHTGELFF	TGTGCCAGCAGCTTAATAGGGGGCGCTCACACCGGGGAGCTGTTTTTT
TRBV3-1/TRBV3-2	NA	16	NA	TRBJ1-1	CASSQDNGSMNTEAFF	TGTGCCAGCAGCCAAGATAACGGGTCGATGAACACTGAAGCTTTCTTT
TRBV28	TRBD1	16	NA	TRBJ2-7	CASTGGTGRANYEQYF	TGTGCCAGCACTGGGGGGACAGGACGCGCAAATTACGAGCAGTACTTC
TRBV27	NA	11	NA	TRBJ1-5	CASGVNQPQHF	TGTGCCAGCGGAGTTAATCAGCCCCAGCATTTT
TRBV6-5	NA	15	NA	TRBJ1-6	CASSYSPGPYSPLHF	TGTGCCAGCAGTTACTCGCCAGGCCCGTATTCACCCCTCCACTTT
TRBV28	TRBD1	14	NA	TRBJ1-6	CASSDRGGNSPLHF	TGTGCCAGCAGTGACAGGGGAGGCAATTCACCCCTCCACTTT
TRBV3-1/TRBV3-2	TRBD1	19	NA	TRBJ2-3	CASSPSPGQGAPSTDTQYF	TGTGCCAGCAGTCCATCGCCGGGACAGGGGGCCCCTAGCACAGATACGCAGTATTTT
TRBV6-1	TRBD2	17	NA	TRBJ2-7	CASSATSGRLSVNEQYF	TGTGCCAGCAGTGCGACTAGCGGGAGGCTTAGTGTCAACGAGCAGTACTTC
TRBV21-1	NA	15	NA	TRBJ2-1	CARVIRDFSYNEQFF	TGTGCCAGAGTAATCCGGGACTTCTCCTACAATGAGCAGTTCTTC
TRBV28	TRBD2	13	NA	TRBJ2-7	CASERTRLYEQYF	TGTGCCAGCGAGAGGACTAGACTCTACGAGCAGTACTTC
TRBV11-3	TRBD2	15	few	TRBJ2-1	CASSSRAGEYNEQFF	TGTGCCAGCAGCTCGCGGGCGGGAGAGTACAATGAGCAGTTCTTC
TRBV4-3	TRBD1	15	NA	TRBJ1-1	CASSQTIQGITEAFF	TGCGCCAGCAGCCAAACGATACAGGGGATTACTGAAGCTTTCTTT
TRBV5-1	TRBD2	14	NA	TRBJ2-3	CASSFRTSGDTQYF	TGCGCCAGCAGCTTCAGGACTAGCGGAGATACGCAGTATTTT
TRBV9	NA	17	NA	TRBJ2-1	CASSVGNSLTSYNEQFF	TGTGCCAGCAGCGTAGGAAATAGCTTAACCTCCTACAATGAGCAGTTCTTC
TRBV28	NA	13	NA	TRBJ2-7	CASRGPRSYEQYF	TGTGCCAGCAGGGGGCCTAGGTCCTACGAGCAGTACTTC
TRBV6-2/TRBV6-3	TRBD2	19	NA	TRBJ2-7	CASSYSAGRAGTITYEQYF	TGTGCCAGCAGTTACTCGGCCGGGCGAGCCGGGACTATAACCTACGAGCAGTACTTC
TRBV6-5	TRBD2	15	NA	TRBJ2-7	CASSRDGLAAYEQYF	TGTGCCAGCAGTCGTGATGGACTAGCGGCCTACGAGCAGTACTTC
TRBV4-3	TRBD2	18	once	TRBJ2-2	CASSQDLAGGSNTGELFF	TGCGCCAGCAGCCAAGATTTGGCGGGAGGATCGAACACCGGGGAGCTGTTTTTT
TRBV6-5	NA	16	NA	TRBJ2-3	CASSYSPTGVRDTQYF	TGTGCCAGCAGTTACTCCCCGACGGGAGTAAGAGATACGCAGTATTTT
TRBV7-9	NA	15	NA	TRBJ2-3	CASSLNGRGADTQYF	TGTGCCAGCAGCTTGAACGGGAGAGGCGCAGATACGCAGTATTTT
TRBV12-3/TRBV12-4	TRBD1	13	NA	TRBJ2-1	CASRGQGRNEQFF	TGTGCCAGCAGGGGACAGGGGAGGAATGAGCAGTTCTTC
TRBV2	TRBD2	16	NA	TRBJ2-2	CASSEPAGVGTGELFF	TGTGCCAGCAGTGAACCAGCGGGAGTCGGCACCGGGGAGCTGTTTTTT
TRBV5-1	NA	15	NA	TRBJ1-4	CASSSGFNQGEKLFF	TGCGCCAGCAGTTCTGGCTTCAACCAGGGTGAAAAACTGTTTTTT
TRBV5-1	NA	16	NA	TRBJ2-3	CASSHKASGSTDTQYF	TGCGCCAGCAGCCACAAAGCGAGCGGGAGCACAGATACGCAGTATTTT
TRBV27	NA	16	few	TRBJ1-5	CASSPIPLRREQPQHF	TGTGCCAGCAGTCCCATTCCCCTCCGACGGGAGCAGCCCCAGCATTTT
TRBV19	NA	15	many	TRBJ2-5	CASSRIQGFQETQYF	TGTGCCAGTAGTCGGATTCAGGGTTTCCAAGAGACCCAGTACTTC
TRBV6-5	TRBD1	13	NA	TRBJ1-2	CASNRGQGNGYTF	TGTGCCAGCAACCGGGGACAGGGTAATGGCTACACCTTC
TRBV7-2	TRBD1	14	NA	TRBJ2-7	CASSSDRGLYEQYF	TGTGCCAGCAGCTCGGACAGGGGGCTTTACGAGCAGTACTTC
TRBV7-9	NA	14	once	TRBJ1-3	CASSLRVAGNTIYF	TGTGCCAGCAGCTTGCGGGTGGCTGGAAACACCATATATTTT
TRBV27	TRBD2	15	few	TRBJ2-7	CASSDPTSGKYEQYF	TGTGCCAGCTCCGACCCGACTAGCGGGAAATACGAGCAGTACTTC
TRBV10-3	TRBD1	15	NA	TRBJ1-2	CAISESDRGSYGYTF	TGTGCCATCAGTGAGTCGGACAGGGGATCCTATGGCTACACCTTC
TRBV7-3	NA	13	NA	TRBJ2-5	CASSSDTRETQYF	TGTGCCAGCAGCTCCGATACGAGGGAGACCCAGTACTTC
TRBV18	TRBD1	16	NA	TRBJ2-1	CASSPPPRGLHNEQFF	TGTGCCAGCTCACCTCCGCCCAGGGGGCTCCACAATGAGCAGTTCTTC
TRBV29-1	NA	14	few	TRBJ2-5	CSVPEGASQETQYF	TGCAGCGTTCCGGAGGGCGCGAGCCAAGAGACCCAGTACTTC
TRBV27	NA	12	NA	TRBJ2-7	CASSRLGREQYF	TGTGCCAGCAGCCGTCTGGGGCGGGAGCAGTACTTC
TRBV18	TRBD1	13	NA	TRBJ1-2	CASSPDRDYGYTF	TGTGCCAGCTCACCCGACAGGGACTATGGCTACACCTTC
TRBV2	TRBD1	13	NA	TRBJ1-1	CASRTGLNTEAFF	TGTGCCAGCCGGACAGGGCTGAACACTGAAGCTTTCTTT
TRBV19	NA	14	NA	TRBJ1-5	CASIQGLGNQPQHF	TGTGCCAGTATACAGGGTCTAGGGAATCAGCCCCAGCATTTT
TRBV15	NA	14	NA	TRBJ1-5	CATSPGYSNQPQHF	TGTGCCACCAGCCCAGGGTACAGCAATCAGCCCCAGCATTTT